Listed here is a single T cell receptor beta chain. The antigen remains unidentified. The data stem from a study of cytomegalovirus exposure and HLA in healthy donors. Here immunoSEQ multiplex PCR was the method, and the copy in TCRdb shows in-frame clones only, minus some. The sample lists approximately 160,000 clones, 85% to 90% occurring once. Study observations and caveats: Reportedly, cytomegalovirus status was diagnosed with high sensitivity and specificity. A few chains tied to CMV proved CMV antigen-specific in vitro. A later analysis found first-cohort TCR clusters tended to co-occur in the 130 or so validation repertoires.

The germline gives CDR1 LNHDA, CDR2 SQIVND (reference sequence). The CDR3 length is 16 residues. Trimming removed 1 base from V and 7 bases from J; junction bases left unmatched: 11. The source is a man in his late teens or twenties in good health and CMV-seropositive. This chain connects TRBV19 to TRBJ2-3; 7 bases match TRBD1. Sequencing was carried out using PBMCs. The CDR3 sequence is CASSIAGGSGSHTQYF. DNA for the CDR3: TGTGCCAGTAGTATAGCAGGGGGTTCCGGGTCGCATACGCAGTATTTT.